The TCR beta chain under discussion was sequenced for a study of shared clonotypes between healthy human individuals. Broader study findings: It was anticipated that sequencing depth would influence how many clonotypes donors shared.

V lost 6 bases, J lost 10 bases, and 18 bases lay in between. Germline CDR1 MNHNS, CDR2 SASEGT. The CDR3 runs to 13 residues. Profiling relied on immunoSEQ multiplex PCR, and the TCRdb table lists in-frame clones only, not all of them. The sample holds a few hundred thousand clones; about 70% are singletons and the top ten take over 9.5%. This clone was seen only a few times. Its antigen is unknown. The chain couples TRBV6-1 to TRBJ1-1, with D perhaps matching TRBD1 (5 bases). Sequencing input: memory CD4+ T cells sorted from blood. Subset reported: CD45RA-negative fraction. This TCR came from a man aged 30 to 45 in good health. Written as DNA, the CDR3 is TGTGCCAGCAGGAGGGACTTATTCTTGGGAGCTTTCTTT. Protein sequence: CASRRDLFLGAFF.